The next 32 T cell receptor beta chains were all read from a single sample in a study of T cells in Graves' hyperthyroidism and ophthalmopathy. It was RNA transcripts that yielded the amplified TCR beta CDR3 regions. With the HTBI primer set, the TCR CDR3 went through a first round of RT-PCR. One entry per CDR3 protein, called by TCRdb with MiXCR from the multiplex PCR reads. The sample includes hundreds of thousands of distinct CDR3 sequences, 11% to 15% of them seen just once. What was sequenced was blood. The receptors shown here come from a woman younger than 30 with Graves' hyperthyroidism.

This clonotype was observed at least ten times. CDR3 region: CASSFSRVEETQYF. The CDR3 bases are TGTGCCAGCAGCTTTTCCAGGGTGGAGGAGACCCAGTACTTC. The chain is built from TRBV7-2 and TRBJ2-5; tentatively, D is TRBD1 (5 bases). Trimming took 3 bases from V and 5 from J, leaving 13 bases between them. The germline V gene has CDR1 SGHTA and CDR2 FQGNSA. The CDR3 runs to 14 residues.

This clonotype was picked up many times. The chain is built from TRBV10-2 and TRBJ1-1; D possibly corresponds to TRBD1 (6 bases). V lost 9 bases and J 4 bases, leaving 21 bases between the germline ends. There are 15 residues in the CDR3. Per germline, CDR1 WSHSY and CDR2 SAAADI. CDR3 protein: CASSRGGGVGTEAFF. CDR3 sequence (DNA): TGCGCCAGTTCCCGCGGGGGGGGCGTTGGCACTGAAGCTTTCTTT.

This clonotype was found many times. The genes are TRBV3-1 and TRBJ1-4; D remains unclear. Trimming pared 1 base from V and 6 bases from J, leaving 3 bases between. The CDR3 extends over 12 amino acids. Looked up from germline, CDR1 is LGHDT and CDR2 is YNNKEL (reference sequence). In nucleotides, the CDR3 is TGTGCCAGCAGCCAAGGGCATGAAAAACTGTTTTTT. Translated: CASSQGHEKLFF.

This clonotype was seen more than once but under ten times. The rearrangement joins TRBV7-9 to TRBJ1-2; tentatively, D is TRBD1 (5 bases). Trimming left V 5 bases short and J 7 bases short, with 11 bases between. There are 12 residues in the CDR3. Germline CDR1 is SEHNR and CDR2 is FQNEAQ (reference sequence). As DNA, the CDR3 is TGTGCCAGCAGCCCAGGGACCGTTGGCTACACCTTC. This sequence encodes CASSPGTVGYTF.

The chain carries TRBV5-1 and TRBJ1-1; 12 bases agree with TRBD1. V was clipped by 4 bases and J by 4 bases; unmatched bases: 8. The CDR3 has 16 amino acids. CDR1 is SGHRS, CDR2 YFSETQ, per germline. The CDR3 DNA follows: TGCGCCAGCAGCCTGGGGGACAGGGGGCGCGGCACTGAAGCTTTCTTT. It encodes CASSLGDRGRGTEAFF.

This clonotype was counted ten times or more. J is TRBJ1-1 and V is TRBV7-2, with D tentatively TRBD1 (6 bases). There are 15 residues in the CDR3. Germline assignment: CDR1 SGHTA and CDR2 FQGNSA. V lost 1 base and J 3 bases, leaving 12 bases between the germline ends. The CDR3 DNA reads TGTGCCAGCAGCTTAGGGTGGGGGCAGGACACTGAAGCTTTCTTT. This sequence encodes CASSLGWGQDTEAFF.

The table lists this clonotype with many counts. V gene TRBV9 combines with J gene TRBJ1-1; D possibly corresponds to TRBD1 (6 bases). V lost 0 bases and J lost 0, with 12 bases in between. The CDR3 loop spans 16 amino acids. CDR1 SGDLS and CDR2 YYNGEE come from the germline V gene. For the CDR3, the DNA is TGTGCCAGCAGCGTAGGGCAGGGGCTTCTGAACACTGAAGCTTTCTTT. Translating gives CASSVGQGLLNTEAFF.

This clonotype was seen more than once but under ten times. The genes are TRBV6-5 and TRBJ1-4, with D tentatively TRBD1 (6 bases). Germline V lookup: CDR1 MNHEY, CDR2 SVGAGI. This CDR3 has 15 residues. Trimming removed 2 bases from V and 5 bases from J, with 12 bases in between. In nucleotides, the CDR3 is TGTGCCAGCAGTTACGGGGGGACACCAAATGAAAAACTGTTTTTT. It specifies CASSYGGTPNEKLFF.

The sample holds a few counts of this clonotype. The genes are TRBV5-6 and TRBJ1-2, with D unclear. Germline V gene data show CDR1 as SGHDT and CDR2 as YYEEEE. The CDR3 covers 11 residues. The V end was cut by 4 bases, the J end by 10 bases, with 11 bases between. The CDR3 here is CASSITLDYTF. The CDR3 bases are TGTGCCAGCAGCATTACCCTGGACTACACCTTC.

This clonotype was counted at least ten times. The chain recombines TRBV6-2 or TRBV6-3 with TRBJ1-1; D gene unclear. The CDR3 has 16 amino acids. The V end lost 2 bases, the J end lost 4 bases, and 17 bases lay between the germline ends. Germline-derived CDR1 and CDR2 are MNHEY and SVGEGT. CDR3 DNA: TGTGCCAGCAGTTACCCTCAAACTAGGACGCCCACTGAAGCTTTCTTT. Translating it yields CASSYPQTRTPTEAFF.

There are a few counts of this clonotype. The gene calls are TRBV20-1 and TRBJ2-7, with a weak D call TRBD2 (5 bases). Looked up from germline, CDR1 is DFQATT and CDR2 is SNEGSKA (reference sequence). V shed 5 bases and J shed 3 bases, with 8 bases lying between them. The CDR3 covers 11 residues. The DNA of the CDR3 is TGCAGTGCTGGAGGCGGCTACGAGCAGTACTTC. Encoded protein: CSAGGGYEQYF.

Regarding this clonotype: At one boundary the junction diverges from the germline segment, which might be a read error. The CDR3 DNA is TGTGCCAGCAGCTTTCCGGGGGCAGATGCGCAGTATTTT. This gives the protein CASSFPGADAQYF. The V gene is TRBV11-2, the J gene TRBJ2-3, with D perhaps matching TRBD1 or TRBD2 (6 bases each). The CDR3 sequence is 13 residues long. Germline CDR1 SGHAT, CDR2 FQNNGV.

This clonotype was seen just once. It may be a read error: a sequence one base away is much more abundant. This is likely a read error, given that the CDR3 carries no conserved phenylalanine or tryptophan at its end. V is TRBV7-9 and J is TRBJ1-1; D ambiguous. This CDR3 spans 14 amino acids. Germline CDR1 is SEHNR and CDR2 is FQNEAQ (reference sequence). The V and J ends lost 2 bases and 2 bases respectively, with 9 bases between them. The CDR3 bases are TGTGCCAGCAGCTTAAGGCAGGCCAACACTGAAGCTTTCTTA. Protein: CASSLRQANTEAFL.

The rearrangement joins TRBV6-2 or TRBV6-3 to TRBJ2-3; 11 bases agree with TRBD2. Germline-derived CDR1 and CDR2 are MNHEY and SVGEGT. The CDR3 totals 20 residues. The V segment lost 2 bases and the J segment 8 bases; nucleotides outside the gene matches: 21. In DNA form, the CDR3 reads TGTGCCAGCAGTTACCCCAAAACACCGGGACTAGCGGAGTACGTCGGTACGCAGTATTTT. The encoded protein is CASSYPKTPGLAEYVGTQYF.

This clonotype was picked up a small number of times. The chain is built from TRBV12-3 or TRBV12-4 and TRBJ1-4; D is uncertain. Trimming removed 5 bases from V and 8 bases from J, with 6 bases in between. The CDR3 loop spans 11 amino acids. The CDR3 loop is CASSQSEKLFF. CDR3 sequence (DNA): TGTGCCAGCAGTCAGTCGGAAAAACTGTTTTTT.

This clonotype was detected many times. The V gene is TRBV28, the J gene TRBJ2-7; D is ambiguous. V lost 4 bases and J 2 bases, leaving 15 bases between the germline ends. The V gene's germline CDR1 is MDHEN and CDR2 SYDVKM. This CDR3 has 15 residues. In DNA, the CDR3 is TGTGCCAGCAGTTGGCCCGGAGCCCCTACCTACGAGCAGTACTTC. As protein: CASSWPGAPTYEQYF. Variable domain in full (rest from reference TRBV28 and TRBJ2-7): DVKVTQSSRYLVKRTGEKVFLECVQDMDHENMFWYRQDPGLGLRLIYFSYDVKMKEKGDIPEGYSVSREKKERFSLILESASTNQTSMYLCASSWPGAPTYEQYFGPGTRLTVT.

This clonotype appeared many times. The chain employs TRBV7-2 and TRBJ2-1; 10 bases match TRBD2. CDR3 length: 15 residues. The V gene end was trimmed by 2 bases and the J gene end by 10 bases; junction bases not matched to a gene: 8. Germline-derived CDR1 and CDR2 are SGHTA and FQGNSA. The CDR3 spells CASSLSSGRASEQFF. The CDR3 region has the DNA TGTGCCAGCAGCTTATCAAGCGGGAGGGCTTCGGAGCAGTTCTTC. Using reference TRBV7-2 and TRBJ2-1 for the parts outside the CDR3, the full variable domain is GAGVSQSPSNKVTEKGKDVELRCDPISGHTALYWYRQSLGQGLEFLIYFQGNSAPDKSGLPSDRFSAERTGGSVSTLTIQRTQQEDSAVYLCASSLSSGRASEQFFGPGTRLTVL.

V and J are TRBV14 and TRBJ2-3; D is uncertain. Germline values: CDR1 SGHDN, CDR2 FVKESK. The ends were cut back, 0 bases at V and 3 bases at J, with 22 bases in the middle. This CDR3 region has 19 residues. The CDR3 reads CASSQDPLWARAETDTQYF. The CDR3 nucleotides are TGTGCCAGCAGCCAAGATCCCCTTTGGGCCCGTGCTGAGACAGATACGCAGTATTTT.

This clonotype occurred a few times. The V call is TRBV18, the J call TRBJ2-7, with TRBD1 matching over 8 bases. Germline V gene data show CDR1 as KGHSH and CDR2 as LQKENI. V shed 6 bases, J shed 2 bases, and the junction held 9 bases outside the gene matches. The CDR3 is 15 amino acids. The CDR3 DNA is TGTGCCAGCTCCCCGCCGGTGGACAGGGCCTACGAGCAGTACTTC. Protein product: CASSPPVDRAYEQYF.

In this sample, this clonotype turned up many times. CDR3 in DNA: TGTGCCAGCAGTTACGGGACTAGCGGGAGCACAACTGGCACAGATACGCAGTATTTT. It translates to CASSYGTSGSTTGTDTQYF. The J gene is TRBJ2-3, the V gene TRBV6-6; the match to TRBD2 covers 14 bases. The CDR3 length is 19 residues. Germline V lookup: CDR1 MNHNY, CDR2 SVGAGI (reference sequence). The V segment lost 2 bases and the J segment 1 base; nucleotides outside the gene matches: 8.

The chain employs TRBV5-1 and TRBJ2-7, with 10 positions matching TRBD1. The CDR3 extends over 15 amino acids. Trimming removed 3 bases from V and 5 bases from J; junction bases left unmatched: 8. CDR1 is SGHRS and CDR2 is YFSETQ in the germline V gene. CDR3: CASSWGQGLPNEQYF. In DNA form, the CDR3 reads TGCGCCAGCAGCTGGGGACAGGGGTTGCCTAACGAGCAGTACTTC.

This clonotype occurred many times. This chain connects TRBV20-1 to TRBJ2-7, with 9 bases identical to TRBD1. Trimming at V came to 1 base and at J to 1 base, leaving 5 bases not matched to a gene. This CDR3 has 15 amino acids. Germline V gene lookup returns CDR1 DFQATT and CDR2 SNEGSKA (reference sequence). This chain's CDR3 is CSARVTGTGSYEQYF. The CDR3 DNA is TGCAGTGCTAGAGTAACCGGGACAGGGTCCTACGAGCAGTACTTC.

The chain links TRBV5-1 to TRBJ2-7; TRBD1 matches 8 bases. J was trimmed by 6 bases and V by 4 bases; bases with no gene match: 12. Germline CDR1 SGHRS, CDR2 YFSETQ. The CDR3 has 15 residues. CDR3 amino acids: CASSPIGQGQGEQYF. DNA for the CDR3: TGCGCCAGCAGCCCGATTGGACAGGGACAAGGCGAGCAGTACTTC.

This clonotype was picked up many times. The CDR3 DNA is TGTGCCAGCAGCACCGGGACTAGCGGGAGTAGGTACGAGCAGTACTTC. Translating gives CASSTGTSGSRYEQYF. V usage is TRBV28 and J usage is TRBJ2-7, with 14 bases that match TRBD2. In germline, CDR1 is MDHEN, CDR2 SYDVKM. V lost 6 bases, J lost 4 bases, and 8 bases stayed unmatched. The CDR3 spans 16 residues.

A few counts support this clonotype. The chain has TRBV20-1 and TRBJ2-1; possible D gene TRBD2, 6 bases. Germline assignment: CDR1 DFQATT and CDR2 SNEGSKA (reference sequence). V lost 0 bases and J 6 bases, leaving 12 bases between the germline ends. The CDR3 consists of 14 residues. The CDR3 coding sequence is TGCAGTGCTAGAGATCTCGCGGGGAGCAATGAGCAGTTCTTC. Protein: CSARDLAGSNEQFF.

The gene calls are TRBV9 and TRBJ1-5; D remains ambiguous. The CDR3 spans 13 residues. V was cut by 0 bases and J by 10 bases, with 11 bases left in between. Per the germline V gene, CDR1 is SGDLS and CDR2 is YYNGEE. The CDR3 sequence is CASSVAPGGPQHF. CDR3 coding DNA: TGTGCCAGCAGCGTAGCCCCAGGTGGACCCCAGCATTTT.

In this sample, this clonotype turned up many times. The rearrangement joins TRBV2 to TRBJ2-5; D remains unclear. CDR3 length equals 12 residues. V dropped 7 bases and J dropped 10 bases, with 16 bases sitting between them. CDR1 and CDR2 from the germline V gene are SNHLY and FYNNEI. The CDR3 bases are TGTGCCAGCACACGATCAGTAGTGTTCCAGTACTTC. Amino acid sequence: CASTRSVVFQYF.

The chain combines TRBV20-1 with TRBJ1-5; D may be TRBD1 (5 bases). Germline V gives CDR1 DFQATT, CDR2 SNEGSKA (reference sequence). This CDR3 has 13 amino acids. V lost 3 bases to trimming and J lost 3 bases, with 9 bases between them. The CDR3 nucleotides read TGCAGTGCTAGGGAAGGGGCCAATCAGCCCCAGCATTTT. Encoded protein: CSAREGANQPQHF.

With respect to this clonotype: This may be a read error: a much more frequent sequence differs by one nucleotide. This chain connects TRBV14 to TRBJ2-2; TRBD2 might be the D (5 bases). The germline V gene encodes CDR1 SGHDN and CDR2 FVKESK. This CDR3 region has 13 residues. Between the trimmed V and J ends, which lost 0 bases and 6 bases, there was a span of 5 bases. CDR3 sequence reads: CASSQELAGELFF. The CDR3, as DNA: TGTGCCAGCAGCCAAGAACTAGCCGGGGAGCTGTTTTTT.

The chain recombines TRBV13 with TRBJ2-3; possibly TRBD2 for D (5 bases). The CDR3 spans 15 residues. CDR1 and CDR2 from the germline V gene are PRHDT and FYEKMQ (reference sequence). Between the trimmed V and J ends, which lost 5 bases and 6 bases, there was a span of 18 bases. The CDR3 DNA reads TGTGCCAGCAGCCCCACTGGACTCGGTGTGGATACGCAGTATTTT. Translated, it gives CASSPTGLGVDTQYF. The full variable domain, its missing parts supplied by reference TRBV13 and TRBJ2-3, is AAGVIQSPRHLIKEKRETATLKCYPIPRHDTVYWYQQGPGQDPQFLISFYEKMQSDKGSIPDRFSAQQFSDYHSELNMSSLELGDSALYFCASSPTGLGVDTQYFGPGTRLTVL.

The rearrangement joins TRBV19 to TRBJ2-7, with TRBD2 as a possible D gene (5 bases). Germline V gene sequence: CDR1 LNHDA, CDR2 SQIVND (reference sequence). The CDR3 consists of 14 residues. Trimming cost V 10 bases and J 7 bases, with 23 bases left between them. CDR3 region: CATKTISSGKEQYF. The CDR3 DNA reads TGTGCCACCAAGACCATTTCCTCGGGAAAGGAGCAGTACTTC.

Many counts were recorded for this clonotype. The chain uses TRBV11-1 and TRBJ2-5; 8 nucleotides agree with TRBD2. The V segment lost 0 bases and the J segment 5 bases; nucleotides outside the gene matches: 2. The V gene's germline CDR1 is SGHAT and CDR2 FQDESV (reference sequence). The CDR3 runs 14 residues. The CDR3 nucleotides are TGTGCCAGCAGCTTAGCGATAGCGGGGGAGACCCAGTACTTC. It translates to CASSLAIAGETQYF. Full variable domain (rest looked up from reference TRBV11-1 and TRBJ2-5): EAEVAQSPRYKITEKSQAVAFWCDPISGHATLYWYRQILGQGPELLVQFQDESVVDDSQLPKDRFSAERLKGVDSTLKIQPAELGDSAMYLCASSLAIAGETQYFGPGTRLLVL.